The 26 T cell receptor beta chains below come from one sample, sequenced in a study of human T cells and chemical hapten exposure (dated by TCRdb to about 2021). Library generation was performed with RACE. The instrument given in TCRdb is NextSeq 500. TCRdb trimmed the raw reads at Q25, called clones with MiXCR and kept productive beta chains. All rows with the same CDR3 protein become a single entry with the most common DNA and genes. Here the sample has more than 75,000 distinct CDR3 sequences; 7.5% to 10% occur a single time. About 2% of the sample lies in the top ten. The sample's time point label is to be understood as: patch test 2, 6 weeks after DPC sensitization. Taken with the paper, the label for treatment or condition translates to: therapeutic diphenylcyclopropenone sensitization with weekly scalp DPC. Specimen: whole blood, collected in connection with sensitization to the hapten diphenylcyclopropenone (DPC). The receptors originated from a woman aged 35 to 49 with alopecia areata. Some clones in this sample may be carry-over from other donors' samples.

This clonotype was picked up a small number of times. The gene calls are TRBV6-6 and TRBJ2-7; 8 positions match TRBD1. Germline V gene sequence: CDR1 MNHNY, CDR2 SVGAGI (reference sequence). V lost 5 bases, J lost 5 bases, and 11 bases stayed unmatched. The CDR3 is made up of 15 amino acids. CDR3 loop: CASSPWRTGGDEQYF. The CDR3 DNA reads TGTGCCAGCAGTCCCTGGAGAACAGGGGGTGACGAGCAGTACTTC.

V usage is TRBV7-2 and J usage is TRBJ2-7; 9 bases line up with TRBD2. The germline gives CDR1 SGHTA, CDR2 FQGNSA. The ends lost 5 bases at V and 4 bases at J; junction bases unmatched: 12. The CDR3 has 16 residues. Here the CDR3 DNA reads TGTGCCAGCAGCCCACTACCGGGACTAGCTCAGTACGAGCAGTACTTC. Its translation is CASSPLPGLAQYEQYF.

At least ten counts were recorded for this clonotype. The chain joins TRBV7-9 to TRBJ2-5, with D unresolved. V was pared by 3 bases and J by 0 bases, with 20 bases between. CDR3 length: 18 residues. Germline lookup yields CDR1 SEHNR and CDR2 FQNEAQ (reference sequence). The CDR3 protein is CASSLILQTTIYQETQYF. The CDR3 DNA sequence: TGTGCCAGCAGCTTGATTCTGCAGACCACCATCTACCAAGAGACCCAGTACTTC.

This clonotype was counted ten times or more. The J gene is TRBJ2-5, the V gene TRBV9, with TRBD2 matching over 10 bases. V was clipped by 7 bases and J by 5 bases; unmatched bases: 11. From germline, CDR1 is SGDLS and CDR2 YYNGEE. This CDR3 has 15 amino acids. The DNA of the CDR3 is TGTGCCAGCGGAATCAGCGGGAGGGCCGGCGAGACCCAGTACTTC. Residues: CASGISGRAGETQYF.

The chain carries TRBV5-1 and TRBJ2-3; tentatively, D is TRBD1 (6 bases). Looked up from germline, CDR1 is SGHRS and CDR2 is YFSETQ. The CDR3 spans 15 residues. V was cut by 1 base and J by 1 base, with 10 bases left in between. CDR3 in amino acids: CASSLQQGRTDTQYF. The CDR3 nucleotides read TGCGCCAGCAGCTTGCAACAGGGACGCACAGATACGCAGTATTTT.

This rearrangement joins TRBV19 to TRBJ1-2; a weak D match, TRBD1 (5 bases). Germline V CDR1 and CDR2: LNHDA, SQIVND (reference sequence). The ends were cut back, 3 bases at V and 3 bases at J, with 8 bases in the middle. This CDR3 comprises 13 residues. CDR3 DNA sequence: TGTGCCAGTAGTATCGGCAGGGACTATGGCTACACCTTC. Its protein product is CASSIGRDYGYTF. Full variable domain (missing parts from reference TRBV19 and TRBJ1-2): DGGITQSPKYLFRKEGQNVTLSCEQNLNHDAMYWYRQDPGQGLRLIYYSQIVNDFQKGDIAEGYSVSREKKESFPLTVTSAQKNPTAFYLCASSIGRDYGYTFGSGTRLTVV.

This clonotype has only a few counts. The rearrangement links TRBV7-8 to TRBJ2-3, with TRBD1 matching 8 bases. Germline trimming cut 5 bases from V and 5 bases from J; bases unmatched to any gene: 6. CDR3 length equals 14 residues. Germline-derived CDR1 and CDR2 are SGHVS and FQNEAQ. The CDR3, as DNA: TGTGCCAGCAGCCTGCGGACAGGGCGAGATACGCAGTATTTT. Protein product: CASSLRTGRDTQYF.

This clonotype was detected a few times. The chain employs TRBV7-2 and TRBJ1-1; 8 bases are a match to TRBD1. The junction had 5 bases not matched to a gene; V was cut back by 0 bases and J by 8 bases. CDR3 length: 14 residues. Looked up from germline, CDR1 is SGHTA and CDR2 is FQGNSA. The CDR3 coding sequence is TGTGCCAGCAGCTTAGCTGGGGGACAGGAGGAAGCTTTCTTT. This translates into CASSLAGGQEEAFF.

This chain connects TRBV28 to TRBJ2-4; TRBD2 might be the D (5 bases). The CDR3 covers 13 residues. Germline assignment: CDR1 MDHEN and CDR2 SYDVKM. V was trimmed by 8 bases and J by 2 bases, leaving 10 bases between them. The CDR3 loop reads CASGSETKNIQYF. Here the CDR3 DNA reads TGTGCCAGCGGGAGCGAGACCAAAAACATTCAGTACTTC.

V and J are TRBV18 and TRBJ2-3, with TRBD2 matching 7 bases. CDR1 is KGHSH and CDR2 is LQKENI in the germline V gene. This CDR3 region has 16 residues. V trimming: 3 bases; J trimming: 8 bases; junction bases outside the gene matches: 14. CDR3 bases: TGTGCCAGCTCACCGAAAGCGGGACCGCCGCCGGGTACGCAGTATTTT. It is translated as CASSPKAGPPPGTQYF.

This clonotype appeared a few times. The chain employs TRBV7-2 and TRBJ2-7, with TRBD2 identical over 11 bases. The CDR3 has 15 amino acids. Unmatched junction bases numbered 3, after V lost 0 bases and J lost 5 bases. Germline lookup yields CDR1 SGHTA and CDR2 FQGNSA. The chain's CDR3 is CASSLALAGAHEQYF. CDR3 sequence (DNA): TGTGCCAGCAGCTTAGCACTAGCGGGAGCCCACGAGCAGTACTTC. The full variable domain, completed using reference TRBV7-2 and TRBJ2-7, is GAGVSQSPSNKVTEKGKDVELRCDPISGHTALYWYRQSLGQGLEFLIYFQGNSAPDKSGLPSDRFSAERTGGSVSTLTIQRTQQEDSAVYLCASSLALAGAHEQYFGPGTRLTVT.

Here the CDR3 reads CASSYSSPVLGSPLHF. CDR3 coding DNA: TGTGCCAGCAGTTACTCCTCCCCGGTGTTGGGTTCACCCCTCCACTTT. V and J are TRBV6-5 and TRBJ1-6, with D hard to call. The CDR3 is made up of 16 amino acids. Trimming pared 0 bases from V and 9 bases from J, leaving 15 bases between. The germline gives CDR1 MNHEY, CDR2 SVGAGI.

The chain recombines TRBV5-4 with TRBJ2-2; D not resolved. This CDR3 spans 13 amino acids. V was cut by 4 bases and J by 5 bases, with 9 bases left in between. Germline V CDR1 and CDR2: SGHNT, YYREEE (reference sequence). The chain's CDR3 is CASSHPRTGELFF. CDR3 nucleotide sequence: TGTGCCAGCAGCCACCCACGGACCGGGGAGCTGTTTTTT.

The sample holds a few counts of this clonotype. The chain is built from TRBV9 and TRBJ1-1; maybe TRBD1 (5 bases). CDR3 length: 14 amino acids. The germline gives CDR1 SGDLS, CDR2 YYNGEE. With 4 bases removed from V and 1 base from J, the gap between germline ends came to 11 bases. The CDR3 nucleotides read TGTGCCAGCAGCTTAAGACAGACGAACACTGAAGCTTTCTTT. Translated, it gives CASSLRQTNTEAFF.

CDR3 nucleotides: TGTGCCAGCAGCGTCGGGACTAGTACCTACAATGAGCAGTTCTTC. Its translation is CASSVGTSTYNEQFF. The V and J genes are TRBV9 and TRBJ2-1, with 8 bases fitting TRBD2. This CDR3 has 15 residues. Per the germline V gene, CDR1 is SGDLS and CDR2 is YYNGEE. Trimming took 2 bases from V and 2 from J; bases not matched to a gene: 3.

J is TRBJ1-5 and V is TRBV12-3 or TRBV12-4, with D perhaps TRBD1 (5 bases). Between the trimmed V and J ends, which lost 5 bases and 2 bases, there was a span of 13 bases. The CDR3 is made up of 15 amino acids. DNA for the CDR3: TGTGCCAGCAGTCCCAGGGAGTGGGGCAATCAGCCCCAGCATTTT. Its protein product is CASSPREWGNQPQHF.

The genes are TRBV7-9 and TRBJ2-1, with 10 bases identical to TRBD2. J gave up 5 bases and V 6 bases, and 4 bases lay outside the gene matches. This CDR3 is built from 14 residues. The germline gives CDR1 SEHNR, CDR2 FQNEAQ (reference sequence). In DNA, the CDR3 is TGTGCCAGCAGGTCTAGCGGGAGAGACAATGAGCAGTTCTTC. Protein: CASRSSGRDNEQFF.

Ten or more counts support this clonotype. This chain connects TRBV6-5 to TRBJ1-3, with 7 positions matching TRBD1. Germline assignment: CDR1 MNHEY and CDR2 SVGAGI. The CDR3 covers 16 residues. V trimming: 4 bases; J trimming: 4 bases; junction bases outside the gene matches: 10. The CDR3 DNA is TGTGCCAGCAGTTTAACGACAGGGCAATTCGGAAACACCATATATTTT. This sequence encodes CASSLTTGQFGNTIYF.

This clonotype appeared a few times. The V and J genes are TRBV5-5 and TRBJ2-5, with 12 bases identical to TRBD2. In germline, CDR1 is SGHKS, CDR2 YYEKEE (reference sequence). The trim removed 1 base at V and 2 bases at J, leaving 3 bases unmatched. The CDR3 covers 16 residues. CDR3 sequence reads: CASSLTSGRRQETQYF. The CDR3 DNA is TGTGCCAGCAGCTTGACTAGCGGGAGGCGTCAAGAGACCCAGTACTTC.

This clonotype was seen many times. The genes are TRBV28 and TRBJ2-7; 9 nucleotides match TRBD1. CDR3 size: 14 residues. With V trimmed by 6 bases and J by 3 bases, 6 bases remained unmatched. Germline CDR1 MDHEN, CDR2 SYDVKM. The CDR3 sequence: CASRPETGGYEQYF. CDR3 coding DNA: TGTGCCAGCAGACCAGAGACAGGGGGCTACGAGCAGTACTTC. Variable domain in full (rest from reference TRBV28 and TRBJ2-7): DVKVTQSSRYLVKRTGEKVFLECVQDMDHENMFWYRQDPGLGLRLIYFSYDVKMKEKGDIPEGYSVSREKKERFSLILESASTNQTSMYLCASRPETGGYEQYFGPGTRLTVT.

This clonotype was seen at least ten times. V and J are TRBV10-3 and TRBJ2-3; D may be TRBD1 (5 bases). V was cut by 6 bases and J by 0 bases, with 13 bases left in between. Per germline, CDR1 ENHRY and CDR2 SYGVKD. CDR3 size: 15 residues. CDR3 sequence reads: CAISKMTESTDTQYF. For the CDR3, the DNA is TGTGCCATCAGCAAGATGACAGAGAGCACAGATACGCAGTATTTT.

The chain links TRBV7-3 to TRBJ2-2; D is ambiguous. The CDR3 runs 13 residues. Trimming shortened V by 3 bases and J by 6 bases, and 8 bases separated the two germline ends. The germline CDR1 and CDR2 sequences are SGHTA and FQGTGA. The CDR3 DNA reads as TGTGCCAGCAGCTTTGACGGGTCCGGGGAGCTGTTTTTT. Residues: CASSFDGSGELFF.

There are a few counts of this clonotype. The rearrangement links TRBV12-3 or TRBV12-4 to TRBJ2-5, with TRBD1 identical over 11 bases. The CDR3 sequence is 14 residues long. J lost 3 bases, V lost 6 bases, and 3 bases had no gene match. CDR3: CASSKGQGEETQYF. The CDR3 coding sequence is TGTGCCAGCAGCAAGGGACAGGGGGAAGAGACCCAGTACTTC.

This clonotype was picked up a small number of times. The genes are TRBV11-2 and TRBJ1-5; no clear D gene. This CDR3 is 13 amino acids long. Germline V gives CDR1 SGHAT, CDR2 FQNNGV. With 1 base removed from V and 7 bases from J, the gap between germline ends came to 8 bases. The CDR3 sequence: CASSLGGRQPQHF. CDR3 sequence (DNA): TGTGCCAGCAGCTTAGGGGGTCGACAGCCCCAGCATTTT. The full variable domain, with the rest looked up from reference TRBV11-2 and TRBJ1-5, is EAGVAQSPRYKIIEKRQSVAFWCNPISGHATLYWYQQILGQGPKLLIQFQNNGVVDDSQLPKDRFSAERLKGVDSTLKIQPAKLEDSAVYLCASSLGGRQPQHFGDGTRLSIL.

This clonotype has just a few counts. The CDR3 nucleotides are TGCGCCAGCAGCCAAGTGGACAGGGAGGGCTACACCTTC. Its protein product is CASSQVDREGYTF. The chain uses TRBV4-1 and TRBJ1-2; TRBD1 agrees at 8 bases. Germline V gives CDR1 MGHRA, CDR2 YSYEKL. The J segment lost 8 bases and the V segment lost 1 base, leaving 3 bases of the junction unmatched. This CDR3 is built from 13 residues.

This clonotype was observed many times. The gene calls are TRBV30 and TRBJ1-5; 9 bases agree with TRBD1. The CDR3 spans 16 residues. J was trimmed by 8 bases and V by 0 bases; bases with no gene match: 11. Germline lookup yields CDR1 GTSNPN and CDR2 SVGIG (reference sequence). CDR3 amino acids: CAWSVLGTGRIEPQHF. CDR3 DNA: TGTGCCTGGAGTGTACTCGGGACAGGGAGAATTGAGCCCCAGCATTTT.